Presented here are 20 T cell receptor beta chains from one specimen sequenced in a study of blood T cells in healthy people across ages. The authors ran a second PCR of about 7 to 11 cycles using a sample-barcoded 5' primer and a J-beta primer mix. TCRdb re-called the 5' RACE reads through MiXCR, storing one row per CDR3 protein. The sample records some 1,500,000 distinct CDR3 sequences, about 45% being singletons. Material for sequencing was blood. The source of these receptors is a woman aged 18-30 years in good health.

The CDR3 protein is CASSQGVRAGGYTF. DNA of the CDR3: TGTGCCAGCAGCCAAGGTGTGCGGGCGGGTGGCTACACCTTC. The V call is TRBV14, the J call TRBJ1-2; D ambiguous. The CDR3 runs 14 residues. Germline CDR1 reads SGHDN; CDR2 reads FVKESK. V was pared by 1 base and J by 7 bases, with 13 bases between.

About this clonotype: Germline is not matched at one junction end, which may reflect a read error. The chain recombines TRBV20-1 with TRBJ1-2, with D maybe TRBD1 (5 bases). Germline V lookup: CDR1 DFQATT, CDR2 SNEGSKA (reference sequence). CDR3 length equals 16 residues. In nucleotides, the CDR3 is TGCAGTGCTAGAGCAGGAAGGGGAGGCTCCCACGAGGGCTGCACCTTC. It is translated as CSARAGRGGSHEGCTF.

This clonotype showed up many times. The gene calls are TRBV2 and TRBJ2-1; D gene unclear. The ends were cut back, 2 bases at V and 5 bases at J, with 13 bases in the middle. Germline CDR1 reads SNHLY; CDR2 reads FYNNEI. The CDR3 totals 15 residues. The CDR3 coding sequence is TGTGCCAGCAGTGAACAAGCCCTTGGCCACAATGAGCAGTTCTTC. Translating gives CASSEQALGHNEQFF.

V usage is TRBV4-1 and J usage is TRBJ2-5; a possible D gene is TRBD2 (5 bases). This CDR3 contains 14 residues. V lost 3 bases, J lost 2 bases, and 10 bases lay in between. In germline, CDR1 is MGHRA, CDR2 YSYEKL. The CDR3 nucleotides are TGCGCCAGCAGCCATGGACTTTTTCAAGAGACCCAGTACTTC. Residues: CASSHGLFQETQYF.

J is TRBJ1-1 and V is TRBV2, with 8 bases that match TRBD1. This CDR3 has 14 residues. J gave up 3 bases and V 6 bases, and 6 bases lay outside the gene matches. Per germline, CDR1 SNHLY and CDR2 FYNNEI. In DNA, the CDR3 is TGTGCCAGCAGCAACAGGGGGTTCGACACTGAAGCTTTCTTT. It encodes CASSNRGFDTEAFF.

The V and J genes are TRBV11-2 and TRBJ2-4; D remains unclear. With the DNA end fitting TRBJ2-7 better, the J assignment may be wrong. The CDR3 has 11 amino acids. CDR1 and CDR2 (germline): SGHAT, FQNNGV. The CDR3 DNA sequence: TGTGCCAGCAGCTGGCCCGACGAGCAGTACTTC. It is translated as CASSWPDEQYF.

The chain is built from TRBV14 and TRBJ1-1, with TRBD1 matching over 7 bases. The germline CDR1 and CDR2 sequences are SGHDN and FVKESK. This CDR3 is 15 amino acids long. The ends lost 5 bases at V and 1 base at J; junction bases unmatched: 7. CDR3 nucleotides: TGTGCCAGCAGCTACTCCAGGGGGTGGAACACTGAAGCTTTCTTT. Translating it yields CASSYSRGWNTEAFF.

This clonotype has more than one count but fewer than ten. This sequence joins TRBV5-1 and TRBJ2-3, with TRBD2 as a possible D gene (6 bases). Trimming removed 2 bases from V and 1 base from J, with 11 bases in between. CDR1 SGHRS and CDR2 YFSETQ come from the germline V gene. CDR3 length: 15 amino acids. The DNA of the CDR3 is TGCGCCAGCAGCTTTGGTCCTAGCGGCACAGATACGCAGTATTTT. Its protein product is CASSFGPSGTDTQYF.

This clonotype has just a few counts. The V and J genes are TRBV7-8 and TRBJ1-2, with TRBD1 as a possible D gene (6 bases). Trimming pared 1 base from V and 3 bases from J, leaving 18 bases between. CDR3 size: 17 residues. Germline values: CDR1 SGHVS, CDR2 FQNEAQ. For the CDR3, the DNA is TGTGCCAGCAGCTTAGGTGACAGGCTACGGACCTACTATGGCTACACCTTC. This gives the protein CASSLGDRLRTYYGYTF.

V usage is TRBV14 and J usage is TRBJ2-2; D not certain. This CDR3 is built from 11 residues. Trimming left V 2 bases short and J 7 bases short, with 2 bases between. CDR1 and CDR2 from the germline V gene are SGHDN and FVKESK. DNA of the CDR3: TGTGCCAGCAGCCAAATCGGGGAGCTGTTTTTT. Translating gives CASSQIGELFF.

The CDR3 sequence: CASSLRGGDLLNSPLHF. CDR3 in DNA: TGTGCCAGCAGTTTACGAGGAGGGGACTTACTAAATTCACCCCTCCACTTT. V usage is TRBV27 and J usage is TRBJ1-6; possible D gene TRBD1, 5 bases. The ends were cut back, 2 bases at V and 7 bases at J, with 18 bases in the middle. Germline-derived CDR1 and CDR2 are MNHEY and SMNVEV (reference sequence). The CDR3 sequence is 17 residues long.

The V gene is TRBV4-3, the J gene TRBJ1-4; no clear D gene. The V and J ends lost 2 bases and 13 bases respectively, with 14 bases between them. From germline, CDR1 is LGHNA and CDR2 YSLEER. The CDR3 has 13 residues. The CDR3 loop reads CASSQYGPARLFF. The CDR3 coding sequence is TGCGCCAGCAGCCAATATGGACCGGCGAGACTGTTTTTT.

The CDR3 DNA sequence: TGTGCCACCATCGCGAGAACGAGCTCCTACAATGAGCAGTACTTC. Translating gives CATIARTSSYNEQYF. This chain joins TRBV6-1 and TRBJ2-1, with D hard to call. The end of the DNA aligns better with TRBJ2-7, so the J call may be wrong. This CDR3 comprises 15 residues. Germline loops: CDR1 MNHNS, CDR2 SASEGT.

The rearrangement uses TRBV20-1 and TRBJ2-6; D is undetermined. The germline V and J ends were trimmed by 2 bases and 2 bases, with 4 bases remaining between them. Germline V gene lookup returns CDR1 DFQATT and CDR2 SNEGSKA (reference sequence). The CDR3 runs to 13 residues. This chain's CDR3 is CSARPAGANVLTF. The CDR3 coding sequence is TGCAGTGCTAGACCCGCTGGGGCCAACGTCCTGACTTTC.

This clonotype has more than one count but fewer than ten. A junction boundary mismatches the germline segment, possibly from a read error. The chain has TRBV9 and TRBJ2-3; no clear D. CDR1 SGDLS and CDR2 YYNGEE come from the germline V gene. This CDR3 region has 16 residues. CDR3 in amino acids: CASSVWRNIGTDMQYF. The CDR3 DNA sequence: TGTGCCAGCAGCGTTTGGCGGAACATTGGCACAGATATGCAGTATTTT. Full variable domain (outside the CDR3, taken from reference TRBV9 and TRBJ2-3): DSGVTQTPKHLITATGQRVTLRCSPRSGDLSVYWYQQSLDQGLQFLIQYYNGEERAKGNILERFSAQQFPDLHSELNLSSLELGDSALYFCASSVWRNIGTDMQYFGPGTRLTVL.

In this sample, this clonotype turned up a few times. The rearrangement joins TRBV29-1 to TRBJ2-7, with TRBD2 as a possible D gene (6 bases). The ends were cut back, 4 bases at V and 4 bases at J, with 11 bases in the middle. CDR3 length equals 12 residues. Per the germline V gene, CDR1 is SQVTM and CDR2 is ANQGSEA. CDR3 bases: TGCAGCGTTGTAGCGGATGCTTACGAGCAGTACTTC. This translates into CSVVADAYEQYF.

The count of this clonotype is one. The V and J genes are TRBV12-3 or TRBV12-4 and TRBJ2-2; tentatively, D is TRBD2 (5 bases). The V end was cut by 4 bases, the J end by 7 bases, with 10 bases between. The CDR3 loop spans 13 amino acids. The CDR3 protein is CASSYPGDGELFF. The CDR3 DNA reads as TGTGCCAGCAGTTACCCCGGGGACGGGGAGCTGTTTTTT.

The genes are TRBV6-2 or TRBV6-3 and TRBJ2-7; 10 nucleotides line up with TRBD1. CDR3 size: 15 residues. Losses at the gene ends were 6 bases for V and 3 bases for J; bases not matched to a gene: 8. Germline V gives CDR1 MNHEY, CDR2 SVGEGT. The CDR3 spells CASRPPRDRGYEQYF. In nucleotides, the CDR3 is TGTGCCAGCAGACCTCCCCGGGACAGGGGCTACGAGCAGTACTTC.

Turning to this clonotype: The germline gene is not matched at one end of the junction; a read error may be the cause. The chain couples TRBV18 to TRBJ2-1; the match to TRBD2 covers 7 bases. Germline V gene data show CDR1 as KGHSH and CDR2 as LQKENI. The CDR3 has 16 amino acids. CDR3 residues: CASSPRGSPIYNERFF. DNA for the CDR3: TGTGCCAGCTCACCACGCGGGAGCCCTATTTACAATGAGCGGTTCTTC.

This clonotype appeared many times. The chain uses TRBV10-3 and TRBJ2-3; TRBD2 is a possible D gene (6 bases). The V and J ends lost 8 bases and 1 base respectively, with 10 bases between them. This CDR3 has 13 amino acids. Looked up from germline, CDR1 is ENHRY and CDR2 is SYGVKD. This chain's CDR3 is CAISTGGTDTQYF. The DNA for the CDR3 is TGTGCCATCTCCACGGGGGGCACAGATACGCAGTATTTT.